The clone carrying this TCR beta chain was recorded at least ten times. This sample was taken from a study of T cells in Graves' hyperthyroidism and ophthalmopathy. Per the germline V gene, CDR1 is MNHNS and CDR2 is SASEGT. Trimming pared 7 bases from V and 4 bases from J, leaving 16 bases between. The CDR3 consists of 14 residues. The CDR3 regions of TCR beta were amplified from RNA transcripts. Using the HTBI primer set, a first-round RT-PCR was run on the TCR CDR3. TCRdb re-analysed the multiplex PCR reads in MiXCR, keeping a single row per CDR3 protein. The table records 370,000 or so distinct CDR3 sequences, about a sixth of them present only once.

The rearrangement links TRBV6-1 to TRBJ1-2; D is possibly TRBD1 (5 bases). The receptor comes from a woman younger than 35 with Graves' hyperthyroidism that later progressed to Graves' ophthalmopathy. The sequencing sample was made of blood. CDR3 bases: TGTGCCAGCACCCCACGGGGGGGTGTCTATGGCTACACCTTC. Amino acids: CASTPRGGVYGYTF.